Listed below are T cell receptor beta chains from one sample, sequenced in a study of cytomegalovirus exposure and HLA in healthy donors. Sequencing used immunoSEQ multiplex PCR; TCRdb keeps in-frame clones, though not all of them. In the table there are 150,000 to 200,000 clones, 65% to 90% of which are singletons. Sequenced input: PBMCs. The receptors shown here come from a woman aged 45 to 65 in good health and CMV-seronegative. Each CDR3 is given with its conserved first and last residue. Fields, in order: J gene, CDR3 length, V gene, CDR3 protein.

>TRBJ2-3|15|TRBV5-6
CASSAVREWTDTQYF
>TRBJ2-3|17|TRBV28
CASSYLMSSGSTDTQYF
>TRBJ1-4|14|TRBV7-9
CASAGSGTNEKLFF
>TRBJ1-4|14|TRBV5-1
CASSSTGAYEKLFF
>TRBJ1-4|14|TRBV5-1
CTSSFGQANEKLFF
>TRBJ1-1|14|TRBV5-6
CASSLKSMNTEAFF
>TRBJ2-3|19|TRBV21-1
CASSFRLPGAERFTDTQYF
>TRBJ2-1|15|TRBV27
CASSYSRTGGGEQFF
>TRBJ1-1|13|TRBV5-1
CASSLQENTEAFF
>TRBJ1-2|13|TRBV5-1
CASSPDRDYGYTF
>TRBJ2-1|15|TRBV19
CASSRQGARDNEQFF
>TRBJ1-6|15|TRBV2
CASRSDRAYNSPLHF
>TRBJ2-7|19|TRBV27
CASSTAGLAAHRRAYEQYF
>TRBJ2-1|15|TRBV30
CAWSVGLAGPNEQFF
>TRBJ2-2|13|TRBV2
CASSPQSTGELFF
>TRBJ2-1|20|TRBV15
CATSRTLSLAGGSSYNEQFF
>TRBJ1-2|13|TRBV18
CASSGDSYYGYTF
>TRBJ1-2|15|TRBV25-1
CASSESDRQGYGYTF
>TRBJ2-7|14|TRBV4-2
CASSQGTSVYEQYF
>TRBJ1-4|15|TRBV27
CASRLPGQGNEKLFF